The 15 T cell receptor beta chains reported below all come from one sample, sequenced in a study of cytomegalovirus exposure and HLA in healthy donors. The PCR ran on 60 Vbeta and 13 Jbeta primers. The data were produced by immunoSEQ multiplex PCR, yet TCRdb's version contains in-frame clones alone and is incomplete. The sample has about 110,000 clones, around four fifths seen once. The sequenced material came from PBMCs. The receptor source for this set is a man aged 25-40 years in good health and CMV-seronegative.

The chain couples TRBV4-1 to TRBJ2-1; TRBD1 might be the D (6 bases). Per the germline V gene, CDR1 is MGHRA and CDR2 is YSYEKL. CDR3 length: 12 residues. V shed 4 bases and J shed 7 bases, with 8 bases lying between them. The DNA of the CDR3 is TGCGCCAGCAGCCCCCAGGGGAATGAGCAGTTCTTC. Amino acid sequence: CASSPQGNEQFF.

The rearrangement links TRBV5-1 to TRBJ2-2; TRBD1 matches 7 bases. With 0 bases clipped from V and 9 bases from J, the junction kept 8 bases outside the gene matches. Looked up from germline, CDR1 is SGHRS and CDR2 is YFSETQ. The CDR3 length is 15 residues. The CDR3 DNA reads TGCGCCAGCAGCTTGGGCTCGGGACAGAGTCGGGAGCTGTTTTTT. It specifies CASSLGSGQSRELFF.

This clone appeared a few times. This sequence joins TRBV7-9 and TRBJ2-1; 7 bases are shared with TRBD2. CDR3 length: 13 residues. Germline assignment: CDR1 SEHNR and CDR2 FQNEAQ (reference sequence). Trimming removed 8 bases from V and 5 bases from J; junction bases left unmatched: 6. CDR3 bases: TGTGCCAGCCTTCCCGGGGGGAACAATGAGCAGTTCTTC. Translation gives CASLPGGNNEQFF.

This chain links TRBV7-6 with TRBJ2-7; D remains ambiguous. The CDR3 spans 13 residues. Trimming took 5 bases from V and 0 from J, leaving 8 bases between them. The germline V gene has CDR1 SGHVS and CDR2 FNYEAQ. The CDR3 DNA is TGTGCCAGCAGCGGAGTGGACTCCTACGAGCAGTACTTC. Its protein product is CASSGVDSYEQYF.

The CDR3 sequence: CATSRLWGTGGYQETQYF. CDR3 coding DNA: TGTGCCACCAGCAGACTATGGGGGACAGGGGGATACCAAGAGACCCAGTACTTC. J is TRBJ2-5 and V is TRBV15; the match to TRBD1 covers 11 bases. Germline V gene lookup returns CDR1 LNHNV and CDR2 YYDKDF (reference sequence). The CDR3 is 18 amino acids. V shed 2 bases, J shed 0 bases, and the junction held 8 bases outside the gene matches.

The chain is built from TRBV5-1 and TRBJ2-7; 9 nucleotides line up with TRBD2. Germline lookup yields CDR1 SGHRS and CDR2 YFSETQ. The CDR3 sequence is 16 residues long. V was pared by 0 bases and J by 4 bases, with 8 bases of the junction left unmatched. The CDR3 DNA reads as TGCGCCAGCAGCTTGGTAGGGGCTAGCGGGATATACGAGCAGTACTTC. Its translation is CASSLVGASGIYEQYF. The variable domain in full, with the rest retrieved from reference TRBV5-1 and TRBJ2-7, is KAGVTQTPRYLIKTRGQQVTLSCSPISGHRSVSWYQQTPGQGLQFLFEYFSETQRNKGNFPGRFSGRQFSNSRSEMNVSTLELGDSALYLCASSLVGASGIYEQYFGPGTRLTVT.

The genes are TRBV15 and TRBJ1-5; D is ambiguous. Germline-derived CDR1 and CDR2 are LNHNV and YYDKDF (reference sequence). V lost 7 bases, J lost 0 bases, and 25 bases lay in between. The CDR3 runs to 19 residues. CDR3 residues: CATKKSGGQLFDSNQPQHF. CDR3 DNA: TGTGCCACCAAGAAGAGCGGCGGGCAGCTATTTGATAGCAATCAGCCCCAGCATTTT.

The V gene is TRBV9, the J gene TRBJ2-3; 10 positions agree with TRBD1. Trimming took 3 bases from V and 6 from J; bases not matched to a gene: 10. The CDR3 sequence is 16 residues long. The germline V gene has CDR1 SGDLS and CDR2 YYNGEE. The CDR3 spells CASSAGTGAGRDTQYF. Here the CDR3 DNA reads TGTGCCAGCAGCGCCGGGACAGGGGCGGGGAGGGATACGCAGTATTTT.

The V and J genes are TRBV19 and TRBJ2-1, with 9 bases fitting TRBD1. This CDR3 has 15 amino acids. V lost 5 bases, J lost 6 bases, and 8 bases stayed unmatched. The germline V gene has CDR1 LNHDA and CDR2 SQIVND (reference sequence). The CDR3 sequence: CASSVPGQGFNEQFF. The CDR3 DNA follows: TGTGCCAGTAGTGTCCCCGGACAGGGGTTCAATGAGCAGTTCTTC.

The genes are TRBV20-1 and TRBJ2-3; D remains unclear. Trimming removed 4 bases at V and 0 bases at J, with 2 bases between. The CDR3 totals 11 residues. From germline, CDR1 is DFQATT and CDR2 SNEGSKA (reference sequence). The CDR3 DNA sequence: TGCAGTGCTACAAGCACAGATACGCAGTATTTT. Its protein product is CSATSTDTQYF.

J is TRBJ2-3 and V is TRBV5-1; TRBD2 agrees at 10 bases. The ends lost 3 bases at V and 4 bases at J; junction bases unmatched: 5. The CDR3 is 15 residues long. Germline CDR1 is SGHRS and CDR2 is YFSETQ. The CDR3, as DNA: TGCGCCAGCAGCTGGTCCGGGACTAGCGCAGATACGCAGTATTTT. Residues: CASSWSGTSADTQYF.

The rearrangement links TRBV19 to TRBJ1-4, with 10 bases lining up with TRBD1. The CDR3 sequence is 14 residues long. Germline V CDR1 and CDR2: LNHDA, SQIVND (reference sequence). Trimming removed 6 bases from V and 5 bases from J; junction bases left unmatched: 3. The CDR3 DNA is TGTGCCAGTAGCTCGGGACAGGGGAATGAAAAACTGTTTTTT. Encoded protein: CASSSGQGNEKLFF.

This chain joins TRBV28 and TRBJ2-2; 9 nucleotides match TRBD2. Looked up from germline, CDR1 is MDHEN and CDR2 is SYDVKM. The CDR3 extends over 17 amino acids. V was clipped by 3 bases and J by 3 bases; unmatched bases: 8. The CDR3 is CASSFRREGPDTGELFF. The CDR3 bases are TGTGCCAGCAGTTTTAGGCGGGAGGGCCCGGACACCGGGGAGCTGTTTTTT.

The V gene is TRBV4-1, the J gene TRBJ2-3; 12 bases are a match to TRBD2. The trim removed 4 bases at V and 4 bases at J, leaving 6 bases unmatched. CDR1 is MGHRA and CDR2 is YSYEKL in the germline V gene. This CDR3 has 16 amino acids. CDR3 loop: CASSRSSGGAADTQYF. The CDR3 DNA reads TGCGCCAGCAGCCGGTCTAGCGGGGGGGCCGCAGATACGCAGTATTTT.

The chain employs TRBV10-3 and TRBJ1-6; D ambiguous. Germline V gene data show CDR1 as ENHRY and CDR2 as SYGVKD. There are 13 residues in the CDR3. V was cut by 7 bases and J by 4 bases, with 8 bases left in between. The CDR3 DNA reads TGTGCCATCATGGAGGCATATAATTCACCCCTCCACTTT. It yields the protein CAIMEAYNSPLHF.